Below, 29 T cell receptor beta chains from the same sample are listed, as sequenced in a study of T-cell reconstitution after alpha-beta-depleted transplantation in children. Unique molecular identifiers were used to barcode this TCRbeta library. TCRdb fed the PCR reads into MiXCR, producing one record per CDR3 protein. The sample gives around 380,000 distinct CDR3 sequences, approximately 10% of which show up once; nearly 5.5% is in the top ten. Sample: PBMCs from the stem cell graft donor, taken from the stem cell graft. These receptors originate from a human donor who donated a stem cell graft to a child with acute myeloid leukemia.

The V and J genes are TRBV9 and TRBJ1-3; 7 bases are a match to TRBD1. The CDR3 length is 22 residues. Germline CDR1 SGDLS, CDR2 YYNGEE. After removal of 0 bases from V and 4 bases from J, the junction contained 25 bases not matched to a gene. The CDR3 region has the DNA TGTGCCAGCAGCGTAGACCCTATAATCCGGGACAGTATTCAGGCGGCCGGAAACACCATATATTTT. Translation: CASSVDPIIRDSIQAAGNTIYF.

This clonotype showed up many times. This sequence joins TRBV9 and TRBJ2-1; D is uncertain. The CDR3 length is 15 residues. Trimming pared 4 bases from V and 3 bases from J, leaving 14 bases between. CDR1 SGDLS and CDR2 YYNGEE come from the germline V gene. The CDR3 sequence is CASSTEGNIYNEQFF. As DNA, the CDR3 is TGTGCCAGCAGCACCGAAGGAAACATCTACAATGAGCAGTTCTTC. The entire variable domain, with the rest obtained from reference TRBV9 and TRBJ2-1, is as follows: DSGVTQTPKHLITATGQRVTLRCSPRSGDLSVYWYQQSLDQGLQFLIQYYNGEERAKGNILERFSAQQFPDLHSELNLSSLELGDSALYFCASSTEGNIYNEQFFGPGTRLTVL.

J is TRBJ2-7 and V is TRBV27, with 12 bases matching TRBD2. CDR1 is MNHEY and CDR2 is SMNVEV in the germline V gene (reference sequence). The CDR3 extends over 15 amino acids. The J segment lost 2 bases and the V segment lost 5 bases, leaving 4 bases of the junction unmatched. The CDR3 nucleotides are TGTGCCAGCAGTCCGACTAGCGGGGGAACCTACGAGCAGTACGTC. The encoded protein is CASSPTSGGTYEQYV.

This sequence joins TRBV12-3 or TRBV12-4 and TRBJ1-1; the D is unclear. The CDR3 length is 15 residues. Trimming left V 3 bases short and J 1 base short, with 12 bases between. This CDR3 reads CASSLVGVGNTEAFF. The CDR3 DNA reads as TGTGCCAGCAGTTTGGTCGGGGTCGGGAACACTGAAGCTTTCTTT.

This clonotype was observed at least ten times. The V call is TRBV5-6, the J call TRBJ2-7, with D tentatively TRBD1 or TRBD2 (6 bases each). Trimming left V 6 bases short and J 3 bases short, with 19 bases between. The CDR3 is 15 residues long. Germline V gene data show CDR1 as SGHDT and CDR2 as YYEEEE. The CDR3: CASKIRGPSDYEQYF. For the CDR3, the DNA is TGTGCCAGCAAAATACGGGGGCCTAGCGACTACGAGCAGTACTTC.

The rearrangement joins TRBV27 to TRBJ2-7, with D unclear. The germline V and J ends were trimmed by 8 bases and 3 bases, with 14 bases remaining between them. This CDR3 has 13 residues. The V gene's germline CDR1 is MNHEY and CDR2 SMNVEV (reference sequence). The CDR3: CASASTSYYEQYF. CDR3 in DNA: TGTGCCAGCGCTTCTACATCGTACTACGAGCAGTACTTC.

This clonotype has just a few counts. The chain links TRBV4-1 to TRBJ1-2; D is ambiguous. Trimming shortened V by 0 bases and J by 0 bases, and 11 bases separated the two germline ends. This CDR3 contains 16 residues. Per the germline V gene, CDR1 is MGHRA and CDR2 is YSYEKL. CDR3 DNA sequence: TGCGCCAGCAGCCAAGATTCGGGCAGTTCTAACTATGGCTACACCTTC. This sequence encodes CASSQDSGSSNYGYTF.

There are a few counts of this clonotype. The rearrangement links TRBV4-1 to TRBJ1-4, with D tentatively TRBD1 (6 bases). The germline V gene encodes CDR1 MGHRA and CDR2 YSYEKL. The ends were cut back, 0 bases at V and 0 bases at J, with 14 bases in the middle. The CDR3 is 18 amino acids. The CDR3 coding sequence is TGCGCCAGCAGCCAAGAAGGGGACACCTCCGCAACTAATGAAAAACTGTTTTTT. Translated, it gives CASSQEGDTSATNEKLFF.

Notes on this clonotype: Just one base apart from a much larger clone, this may be a read error. This sequence joins TRBV20-1 and TRBJ2-3; 11 positions agree with TRBD2. Germline CDR1 and CDR2: DFQATT and SNEGSKA (reference sequence). The trim removed 5 bases at V and 4 bases at J, leaving 8 bases unmatched. CDR3 length: 15 amino acids. For the CDR3, the DNA is TGCAGTGCTCGCCAGGGACTAGCGGATCCAGATACGCAGTATTTT. It encodes CSARQGLADPDTQYF.

This clonotype showed up just a few times. This chain connects TRBV25-1 to TRBJ1-2, with a weak D call TRBD1 (5 bases). Trimming stripped 2 bases from V and 6 bases from J, with 16 bases between. The CDR3 is 15 residues long. Germline assignment: CDR1 MGHDK and CDR2 SYGVNS. The DNA of the CDR3 is TGTGCCAGCAGTGAAACTGGGTCAGGGCGCAATGGCTACACCTTC. Its translation is CASSETGSGRNGYTF.

This chain links TRBV4-3 with TRBJ2-3; tentatively, D is TRBD1 (6 bases). V lost 0 bases and J 1 base, leaving 17 bases between the germline ends. CDR1 is LGHNA, CDR2 YSLEER, per germline. This CDR3 has 18 residues. CDR3 bases: TGCGCCAGCAGCCAAGATCAGGGGTTCTCGCTTGGCACAGATACGCAGTATTTT. It translates to CASSQDQGFSLGTDTQYF.

The V and J genes are TRBV18 and TRBJ2-3; a possible D gene is TRBD1 (6 bases). Trimming removed 3 bases from V and 6 bases from J, with 16 bases in between. CDR1 and CDR2 (germline): KGHSH, LQKENI. CDR3 size: 15 residues. The DNA for the CDR3 is TGTGCCAGCTCACCCGGGACAAGGAATCTTGATACGCAGTATTTT. This codes for CASSPGTRNLDTQYF.

The rearrangement joins TRBV5-1 to TRBJ2-5; 7 nucleotides line up with TRBD1. Germline V gene sequence: CDR1 SGHRS, CDR2 YFSETQ. With 6 bases clipped from V and 4 bases from J, the junction kept 12 bases outside the gene matches. This CDR3 contains 15 residues. The CDR3, as DNA: TGCGCCAGCACGAGGCAGGGGGACGGTGGAGAGACCCAGTACTTC. This encodes CASTRQGDGGETQYF.

The chain combines TRBV11-3 with TRBJ2-2; TRBD1 matches 8 bases. V was clipped by 5 bases and J by 5 bases; unmatched bases: 10. Germline-derived CDR1 and CDR2 are SGHNT and YENEEA. The CDR3 runs 16 residues. CDR3 loop: CASSGRTGSTTGELFF. The CDR3 DNA is TGTGCCAGCAGCGGACGGACAGGGTCAACGACCGGGGAGCTGTTTTTT. The entire variable domain, with the rest obtained from reference TRBV11-3 and TRBJ2-2, is as follows: EAGVVQSPRYKIIEKKQPVAFWCNPISGHNTLYWYLQNLGQGPELLIRYENEEAVDDSQLPKDRFSAERLKGVDSTLKIQPAELGDSAVYLCASSGRTGSTTGELFFGEGSRLTVL.

The chain is built from TRBV2 and TRBJ2-1; 7 bases line up with TRBD2. Germline lookup yields CDR1 SNHLY and CDR2 FYNNEI. The CDR3 length is 15 residues. Trimming at V came to 11 bases and at J to 3 bases, leaving 13 bases not matched to a gene. CDR3 sequence (DNA): TGTGCCCGCTCGCGGGGGAGGGCAGGCTACAATGAGCAGTTCTTC. Amino acid sequence: CARSRGRAGYNEQFF.

This chain connects TRBV20-1 to TRBJ2-2; 10 nucleotides agree with TRBD2. Germline V CDR1 and CDR2: DFQATT, SNEGSKA (reference sequence). The CDR3 totals 15 residues. Trimming at V came to 5 bases and at J to 9 bases, leaving 12 bases not matched to a gene. The CDR3 here is CSARPGSGGARELFF. The CDR3 DNA sequence: TGCAGTGCTCGCCCGGGCAGCGGGGGGGCCCGGGAGCTGTTTTTT.

This clonotype was counted only a few times. The chain joins TRBV6-5 to TRBJ1-4; D is uncertain. The CDR3 runs 15 residues. V lost 7 bases to trimming and J lost 7 bases, with 19 bases between them. In germline, CDR1 is MNHEY, CDR2 SVGAGI. In nucleotides, the CDR3 is TGTGCCAGCACCCCAATTCCAACGGGAGGTGAAAAACTGTTTTTT. As protein: CASTPIPTGGEKLFF.

The chain has TRBV10-2 and TRBJ1-6; D is uncertain. V dropped 4 bases and J dropped 6 bases, with 10 bases sitting between them. The CDR3 is made up of 14 amino acids. The V gene's germline CDR1 is WSHSY and CDR2 SAAADI. CDR3 DNA sequence: TGCGCCAGCAGTGTCTCGGTGGTTAATTCACCCCTCCACTTT. It yields the protein CASSVSVVNSPLHF.

The table lists this clonotype with a few counts. The CDR3 nucleotides read TGTGCCAGCAGCTTAGTCCCGGGGGACTGGGAGCAGTACTTC. Translation gives CASSLVPGDWEQYF. This rearrangement joins TRBV11-2 to TRBJ2-7; tentatively, D is TRBD2 (6 bases). Germline V gene lookup returns CDR1 SGHAT and CDR2 FQNNGV. The V gene lost 1 base and the J gene lost 7 bases, with 14 bases spanning the gap. The length of the CDR3 is 14 residues.

The table lists this clonotype with a few counts. This chain links TRBV18 with TRBJ1-4, with D possibly being TRBD1 (6 bases). In germline, CDR1 is KGHSH, CDR2 LQKENI. The CDR3 is 14 residues long. Trimming stripped 3 bases from V and 5 bases from J, with 10 bases between. CDR3 amino acids: CASSPTQGNEKLFF. The CDR3 DNA reads as TGTGCCAGCTCACCGACACAGGGCAATGAAAAACTGTTTTTT.

This clonotype turned up a few times. This chain joins TRBV5-6 and TRBJ2-1; D gene ambiguous. CDR1 SGHDT and CDR2 YYEEEE come from the germline V gene. This CDR3 comprises 15 residues. With 1 base removed from V and 6 bases from J, the gap between germline ends came to 14 bases. The CDR3 sequence: CASSLMSGPPNEQFF. CDR3 nucleotides: TGTGCCAGCAGCTTGATGTCTGGACCCCCCAATGAGCAGTTCTTC.

V usage is TRBV20-1 and J usage is TRBJ2-1, with 9 bases that match TRBD1. The CDR3 contains 12 residues. V was pared by 6 bases and J by 8 bases, with 5 bases of the junction left unmatched. Germline-derived CDR1 and CDR2 are DFQATT and SNEGSKA (reference sequence). CDR3 sequence reads: CSARTGGYEQFF. CDR3 sequence (DNA): TGCAGTGCCAGAACAGGGGGCTATGAGCAGTTCTTC.

This clonotype was observed many times. This sequence joins TRBV5-1 and TRBJ2-3; D uncertain. The CDR3 runs to 13 residues. CDR1 and CDR2 from the germline V gene are SGHRS and YFSETQ. Between the trimmed V and J ends, which lost 0 bases and 4 bases, there was a span of 6 bases. The CDR3 coding sequence is TGCGCCAGCAGCTTGGTTTACGCAGATACGCAGTATTTT. Translation: CASSLVYADTQYF.

CDR3 region: CASSLVRGANEQFF. In nucleotides, the CDR3 is TGTGCCAGCAGCTTAGTCAGGGGCGCCAATGAGCAGTTCTTC. This chain links TRBV7-2 with TRBJ2-1; the D gene is possibly TRBD1 (6 bases). The CDR3 spans 14 residues. Germline V gene sequence: CDR1 SGHTA, CDR2 FQGNSA. V shed 1 base and J shed 6 bases, with 10 bases lying between them. Full variable domain (missing parts from reference TRBV7-2 and TRBJ2-1): GAGVSQSPSNKVTEKGKDVELRCDPISGHTALYWYRQSLGQGLEFLIYFQGNSAPDKSGLPSDRFSAERTGGSVSTLTIQRTQQEDSAVYLCASSLVRGANEQFFGPGTRLTVL.

As concerns this clonotype: It may be a read error: a sequence one base away is much more abundant. The genes are TRBV6-1 and TRBJ2-7; D tentatively fits TRBD1 or TRBD2 (5 bases each). Germline-derived CDR1 and CDR2 are MNHNS and SASEGT. The CDR3 is 14 residues long. This CDR3 is CASTRGWGGYDQYV. Here the CDR3 DNA reads TGTGCCAGCACCAGAGGCTGGGGCGGGTACGATCAGTACGTC.

As regards this clonotype: A much larger clonotype is one base distant, so this may be a read error. The chain employs TRBV2 and TRBJ2-2; 12 nucleotides line up with TRBD2. Germline CDR1 is SNHLY and CDR2 is FYNNEI. The CDR3 is 17 residues long. Trimming removed 8 bases from V and 1 base from J; junction bases left unmatched: 8. CDR3 loop: CASCPRLAGVNTGELFF. CDR3 coding DNA: TGTGCCAGCTGCCCGAGACTAGCGGGGGTGAACACCGGGGAGCTGTTTTTT.

This clonotype occurred many times. The chain uses TRBV5-1 and TRBJ2-5; D ambiguous. V lost 0 bases to trimming and J lost 7 bases, with 10 bases between them. The CDR3 loop spans 13 amino acids. Germline V gene data show CDR1 as SGHRS and CDR2 as YFSETQ. CDR3 loop: CASSLEQPGTQYF. The CDR3 DNA is TGCGCCAGCAGCTTGGAACAGCCAGGGACCCAGTACTTC.

This clonotype was counted only a few times. V gene TRBV6-5 combines with J gene TRBJ2-5, with D perhaps matching TRBD1 (6 bases). Germline V lookup: CDR1 MNHEY, CDR2 SVGAGI. The germline V and J ends were trimmed by 4 bases and 5 bases, with 23 bases remaining between them. The CDR3 is 17 amino acids. For the CDR3, the DNA is TGTGCCAGCAGTTCCCCCCCCGGGACAAACATTGGCGAGACCCAGTACTTC. This codes for CASSSPPGTNIGETQYF.

This clonotype was observed at least ten times. The rearrangement links TRBV5-5 to TRBJ2-1; 9 nucleotides align to TRBD2. CDR1 and CDR2 from the germline V gene are SGHKS and YYEKEE (reference sequence). The CDR3 is made up of 15 amino acids. V shed 4 bases, J shed 6 bases, and the junction held 8 bases outside the gene matches. This CDR3 reads CASSRAGGVRNEQFF. The CDR3 DNA follows: TGTGCCAGCAGCAGAGCGGGGGGAGTACGCAATGAGCAGTTCTTC.